The TCR beta chain under discussion was sequenced for a study of T cells in Graves' hyperthyroidism and ophthalmopathy. The V gene lost 4 bases and the J gene lost 2 bases, with 10 bases spanning the gap. The CDR3 loop spans 13 amino acids. Germline V gene data show CDR1 as SGHRS and CDR2 as YFSETQ. Study observations and caveats: Most clonotypes expanded in thyroid above 0.001 were likewise present in blood.

This clonotype was detected only a few times. What it recognizes is unknown. TCR beta CDR3 regions were amplified from RNA. HTBI primers were the set used in a first-round RT-PCR of the TCR CDR3. TCRdb used MiXCR to reprocess the multiplex PCR reads, holding one entry per CDR3 protein. The sample lists under 300,000 distinct CDR3 sequences, 13% occurring once. Sequences were obtained from blood. This chain joins TRBV5-1 and TRBJ2-7, with no clear D. The sequence was obtained from a woman aged 25-40 years with Graves' hyperthyroidism that later progressed to Graves' ophthalmopathy. The CDR3 nucleotides read TGCGCCAGCAGCCTCGACTTTACCTACGAGCAGTACTTC. This encodes CASSLDFTYEQYF. The entire variable domain, with the rest obtained from reference TRBV5-1 and TRBJ2-7, is as follows: KAGVTQTPRYLIKTRGQQVTLSCSPISGHRSVSWYQQTPGQGLQFLFEYFSETQRNKGNFPGRFSGRQFSNSRSEMNVSTLELGDSALYLCASSLDFTYEQYFGPGTRLTVT.